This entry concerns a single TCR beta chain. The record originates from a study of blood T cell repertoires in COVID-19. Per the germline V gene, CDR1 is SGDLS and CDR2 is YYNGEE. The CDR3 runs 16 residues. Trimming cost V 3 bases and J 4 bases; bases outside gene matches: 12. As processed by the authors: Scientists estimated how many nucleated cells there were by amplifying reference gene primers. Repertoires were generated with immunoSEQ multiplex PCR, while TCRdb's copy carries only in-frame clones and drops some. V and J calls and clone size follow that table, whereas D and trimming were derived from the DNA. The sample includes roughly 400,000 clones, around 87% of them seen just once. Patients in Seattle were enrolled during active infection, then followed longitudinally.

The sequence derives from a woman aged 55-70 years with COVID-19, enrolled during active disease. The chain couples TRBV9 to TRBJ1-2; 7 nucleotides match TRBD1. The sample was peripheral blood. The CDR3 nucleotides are TGTGCCAGCAGCGCCCCCCCAGGGGGAATGGGCTATGGCTACACCTTC. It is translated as CASSAPPGGMGYGYTF. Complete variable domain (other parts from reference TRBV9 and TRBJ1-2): DSGVTQTPKHLITATGQRVTLRCSPRSGDLSVYWYQQSLDQGLQFLIQYYNGEERAKGNILERFSAQQFPDLHSELNLSSLELGDSALYFCASSAPPGGMGYGYTFGSGTRLTVV.